These T cell receptor beta chains were read from a single sample in a study of PD-1 blockade in classical Hodgkin lymphoma. Here immunoSEQ multiplex PCR was the method, and the copy in TCRdb shows in-frame clones only, minus some. The sample lists tens of thousands of clones, about 90% occurring once. The sample was peripheral blood mononuclear cells (PBMCs), taken before the fourth cycle of nivolumab. Receptors originate from a human donor with classical Hodgkin lymphoma. CDR3s include the opening cysteine and the closing phenylalanine or tryptophan. D genes are given only for firm matches. Clone size, where shown, is once, few, many, or a class for clones that have expanded.

size,J,D,length,V,CDR3,DNA
-,TRBJ2-1,-,15,TRBV11-3,CASSLSNGGPYEQFF,TGTGCCAGCAGCTTATCCAACGGAGGGCCATATGAGCAGTTCTTC
-,TRBJ1-4,-,12,TRBV28,CASSWVTEKLFF,TGTGCCAGCAGTTGGGTCACAGAAAAACTGTTTTTT
-,TRBJ1-3,-,15,TRBV6-6,CATSRAGGSGNTIYF,TGTGCCACGTCCCGGGCAGGAGGATCTGGAAACACCATATATTTT
-,TRBJ2-1,-,10,TRBV25-1,CASSEGLTFF,TGTGCCAGCAGTGAAGGGTTGACGTTCTTC
-,TRBJ2-2,-,14,TRBV5-1,CASSVGQNTGELFF,TGCGCCAGCAGCGTCGGGCAGAACACCGGGGAGCTGTTTTTT
-,TRBJ2-2,-,16,TRBV27,CASSLFLGVGIGELFF,TGTGCCAGCAGTTTATTTTTAGGGGTCGGTATCGGGGAGCTGTTTTTT
-,TRBJ1-3,-,15,TRBV19,CASSEWGYSGNTIYF,TGTGCCAGCAGTGAATGGGGCTATTCTGGAAACACCATATATTTT
-,TRBJ2-3,TRBD2,17,TRBV19,CASSNRLAGGLTDTQYF,TGTGCCAGTAGTAACAGACTAGCGGGAGGCCTCACAGATACGCAGTATTTT
-,TRBJ1-4,-,13,TRBV5-1,CASSLLPNEKLFF,TGCGCCAGCAGCTTGCTCCCTAATGAAAAACTGTTTTTT
-,TRBJ2-2,-,16,TRBV6-4,CASSDSYRATTGELFF,TGTGCCAGCAGTGACTCTTACAGGGCGACCACCGGGGAGCTGTTTTTT
-,TRBJ1-3,-,15,TRBV5-4,CASSLWGNSGNTIYF,TGTGCCAGCAGCTTGTGGGGCAACTCTGGAAACACCATATATTTT
-,TRBJ1-5,-,15,TRBV6-5,CASRPGPARSQPQHF,TGTGCCAGCAGGCCGGGACCAGCAAGAAGTCAGCCCCAGCATTTT
-,TRBJ2-1,-,13,TRBV5-6,CASSFFGRYEQFF,TGTGCCAGCAGCTTCTTCGGGAGATATGAGCAGTTCTTC
-,TRBJ1-5,TRBD1,13,TRBV18,CASSRDRGEPQHF,TGTGCCAGCTCACGGGACAGGGGGGAGCCCCAGCATTTT
-,TRBJ1-2,-,13,TRBV19,CASSPTGFGGYTF,TGTGCCAGTAGTCCGACAGGATTCGGTGGCTACACCTTC
-,TRBJ1-2,-,13,TRBV5-6,CASSFRENYGYTF,TGTGCCAGCAGCTTTAGGGAGAACTATGGCTACACCTTC
-,TRBJ1-1,-,13,TRBV5-6,CASLRGMDTEAFF,TGTGCCAGCTTGAGGGGGATGGACACTGAAGCTTTCTTT
-,TRBJ1-3,-,15,TRBV19,CASSIEGGTGNTIYF,TGTGCCAGTAGTATAGAAGGCGGAACTGGAAACACCATATATTTT
-,TRBJ2-5,TRBD2,14,TRBV7-2,CASSLLANQGTQYF,TGTGCCAGCAGCCTACTAGCGAACCAAGGCACCCAGTACTTC
-,TRBJ2-7,-,12,TRBV5-6,CASSRLDYEQYF,TGTGCCAGCAGCCGGCTAGATTACGAGCAGTACTTC
-,TRBJ1-3,-,16,TRBV9,CASSVSAAASGNTIYF,TGTGCCAGCAGCGTAAGTGCGGCGGCCTCTGGAAACACCATATATTTT
-,TRBJ2-1,-,17,TRBV27,CASSIIIARWSYNEQFF,TGTGCCAGCAGTATCATCATAGCGAGATGGTCCTACAATGAGCAGTTCTTC
once,TRBJ2-1,TRBD1,14,TRBV15,CATSRRTGVHEQFF,TGTGCCACCAGCAGACGGACAGGGGTCCATGAGCAGTTCTTC
-,TRBJ2-2,TRBD1,14,TRBV19,CASSHRGHTGELFF,TGTGCCAGTAGTCACAGGGGGCACACCGGGGAGCTGTTTTTT
-,TRBJ2-3,TRBD1,16,TRBV15,CATSRGPGQPFDTQYF,TGTGCCACCAGCAGAGGCCCGGGACAGCCTTTCGATACGCAGTATTTT
-,TRBJ1-2,-,15,TRBV15,CATSRTSIGIYGYTF,TGTGCCACCAGCAGGACCAGTATCGGTATCTATGGCTACACCTTC
-,TRBJ1-2,-,14,TRBV29-1,CSVGGGFGNDGYTF,TGCAGCGTTGGGGGGGGTTTTGGGAACGATGGCTACACCTTC
-,TRBJ2-3,TRBD2,19,TRBV2,CASSEDGGWTSGSWDTQYF,TGTGCCAGCAGTGAAGATGGTGGCTGGACTAGCGGGAGTTGGGATACGCAGTATTTT
-,TRBJ1-3,-,16,TRBV11-3,CASSPSGAALGNTIYF,TGTGCCAGCAGCCCATCCGGGGCCGCTTTAGGAAACACCATATATTTT
-,TRBJ2-4,-,12,TRBV6-1,CASNTPGRFQYF,TGTGCCAGCAATACCCCCGGAAGGTTTCAGTACTTC
-,TRBJ2-7,-,15,TRBV14,CASSRDLGPSYEQYF,TGTGCCAGCAGCCGGGATCTAGGCCCGTCCTACGAGCAGTACTTC
-,TRBJ2-7,-,16,TRBV28,CASSQFGAQSSYEQYF,TGTGCCAGCAGCCAGTTTGGGGCGCAATCTTCCTACGAGCAGTACTTC
-,TRBJ2-1,-,15,TRBV19,CASSRLEGLSNEQFF,TGTGCCAGTAGTAGGCTGGAGGGGCTCAGCAATGAGCAGTTCTTC
-,TRBJ1-2,TRBD1,14,TRBV5-4,CASSPGGGRDGYTF,TGTGCCAGCAGCCCAGGGGGGGGGCGGGATGGCTACACCTTC
-,TRBJ1-1,TRBD1,14,TRBV19,CASRTGWQNTEAFF,TGTGCCAGTAGGACAGGGTGGCAGAACACTGAAGCTTTCTTT
-,TRBJ1-5,-,13,TRBV6-5,CASSRQGNQPQHF,TGTGCCAGCAGTCGACAGGGCAATCAGCCCCAGCATTTT
-,TRBJ2-7,TRBD1,17,TRBV7-9,CASSPLRTGYGRTEQYF,TGTGCCAGCAGCCCCCTCCGGACAGGGTATGGGAGGACCGAGCAGTACTTC
-,TRBJ1-1,TRBD1,15,TRBV15,CATSRFSTGSTEAFF,TGTGCCACCAGCAGATTTTCGACAGGGAGCACTGAAGCTTTCTTT
-,TRBJ1-2,-,13,TRBV5-5,CASSLQGVGGYTF,TGTGCCAGCAGCTTGCAAGGGGTAGGCGGCTACACCTTC
once,TRBJ2-1,-,16,TRBV5-1,CASSLGGTGSYNEQFF,TGCGCCAGCAGCTTGGGAGGGACTGGCTCCTACAATGAGCAGTTCTTC
-,TRBJ2-1,-,12,TRBV19,CASSRSGTEQFF,TGTGCCAGTAGTCGCTCCGGGACTGAGCAGTTCTTC
-,TRBJ2-7,-,12,TRBV25-1,CASWGDSYEQYF,TGTGCCAGCTGGGGGGACAGCTACGAGCAGTACTTC
-,TRBJ2-7,-,13,TRBV29-1,CSAEGQGLYEQYF,TGCAGCGCTGAGGGTCAGGGCCTCTACGAGCAGTACTTC
once,TRBJ2-7,TRBD2,13,TRBV6-6,CASSPSGSYEQYF,TGTGCCAGCAGCCCTAGCGGGAGTTACGAGCAGTACTTC
-,TRBJ1-1,-,17,TRBV9,CASSVAWGRGRNTEAFF,TGTGCCAGCAGCGTAGCATGGGGGCGAGGTCGGAACACTGAAGCTTTCTTT
-,TRBJ2-7,TRBD2,17,TRBV5-1,CASGLNLLAGVPYEQYF,TGCGCCAGCGGACTCAATCTACTAGCGGGAGTTCCCTACGAGCAGTACTTC
-,TRBJ1-1,-,16,TRBV7-9,CASSLDGGNEGTEAFF,TGTGCCAGCAGCTTAGACGGGGGGAATGAAGGCACTGAAGCTTTCTTT
-,TRBJ2-2,-,13,TRBV25-1,CASSELNTGELFF,TGTGCCAGCAGTGAATTAAACACCGGGGAGCTGTTTTTT